Each of the 32 T cell receptor beta chains below was sequenced from the same sample in a study of CD8 T cells in ankylosing spondylitis. TCRdb reprocessed the 5' RACE reads with MiXCR, giving one entry per CDR3 protein. The sample consists of 340,000 or so distinct CDR3 sequences, under 15% of them appearing once. Input material: blood, either unsorted or a sorted T cell fraction (not recorded which). The receptors stem from a male donor with ankylosing spondylitis or in good health (not recorded which).

This clonotype was seen a handful of times. The chain employs TRBV4-1 and TRBJ2-2; D is uncertain. CDR3 length equals 16 residues. Looked up from germline, CDR1 is MGHRA and CDR2 is YSYEKL. Trimming took 0 bases from V and 6 from J, leaving 14 bases between them. The CDR3 protein is CASSQDQRLFAGELFF. Written as DNA, the CDR3 is TGCGCCAGCAGCCAAGATCAACGGCTTTTCGCCGGGGAGCTGTTTTTT.

The sample holds a few counts of this clonotype. The rearrangement links TRBV21-1 to TRBJ1-5; TRBD1, as called in the table, went unchecked against the DNA. TRBV21-1 is marked as a pseudogene. This CDR3 contains 15 residues. The CDR3 loop is CASSKALRGNQPQHF. As DNA, the CDR3 is TGTGCCAGCAGCAAAGCGCTACGGGGGAATCAGCCCCAGCATTTT.

This clonotype was observed a few times. The rearrangement joins TRBV11-3 to TRBJ2-1; D call uncertain. Germline V gives CDR1 SGHNT, CDR2 YENEEA. The CDR3 has 15 amino acids. Trimming removed 0 bases at V and 3 bases at J, with 9 bases between. CDR3 sequence: CASSLDYHHYNEQFF. The CDR3 DNA follows: TGTGCCAGCAGCTTAGATTACCACCACTACAATGAGCAGTTCTTC.

Many counts were recorded for this clonotype. The chain joins TRBV12-3 or TRBV12-4 to TRBJ1-3; 9 positions agree with TRBD1. Unmatched junction bases numbered 3, after V lost 5 bases and J lost 4 bases. The CDR3 runs 14 residues. The CDR3 DNA reads TGTGCCAGCAGTCGGACAGGGGTCGGAAACACCATATATTTT. It translates to CASSRTGVGNTIYF.

This clonotype showed up just a few times. The V gene is TRBV20-1, the J gene TRBJ2-1; D may correspond to TRBD1 or TRBD2 (5 bases each). The CDR3 spans 16 residues. V was cut by 0 bases and J by 0 bases, with 12 bases left in between. The germline gives CDR1 DFQATT, CDR2 SNEGSKA (reference sequence). CDR3 sequence: CSARDSKGSSYNEQFF. The CDR3 coding sequence is TGCAGTGCTAGAGATAGTAAGGGGAGCTCCTACAATGAGCAGTTCTTC.

Only a few counts were recorded for this clonotype. This chain connects TRBV2 to TRBJ2-1; D gene ambiguous. The V end lost 7 bases, the J end lost 4 bases, and 17 bases lay between the germline ends. This CDR3 contains 15 residues. Germline V gives CDR1 SNHLY, CDR2 FYNNEI. The DNA of the CDR3 is TGTGCCAGCACTTTTTTAGTAGGCACTTACAATGAGCAGTTCTTC. As protein: CASTFLVGTYNEQFF.

This clonotype was seen more than once but under ten times. J is TRBJ2-1 and V is TRBV4-2, with 8 bases identical to TRBD2. V trimming: 4 bases; J trimming: 9 bases; junction bases outside the gene matches: 14. This CDR3 spans 16 amino acids. Per the germline V gene, CDR1 is LGHNA and CDR2 is YNFKEQ. The CDR3 reads CASSPTGLAAGGEQFF. The CDR3 DNA follows: TGTGCCAGCAGCCCTACCGGTCTAGCCGCGGGGGGTGAGCAGTTCTTC.

The V and J genes are TRBV4-2 and TRBJ2-1, with 15 bases lining up with TRBD2. V lost 0 bases, J lost 4 bases, and 1 base stayed unmatched. The V gene's germline CDR1 is LGHNA and CDR2 YNFKEQ. The CDR3 is made up of 17 amino acids. CDR3 DNA: TGTGCCAGCAGCCAAGAGGGACTAGCGGGGGGTTACAATGAGCAGTTCTTC. Translated, it gives CASSQEGLAGGYNEQFF.

This clonotype has a count of ten or more. The chain combines TRBV28 with TRBJ2-5, with unresolved D. CDR1 is MDHEN and CDR2 is SYDVKM in the germline V gene. This CDR3 has 13 residues. Trimming took 7 bases from V and 3 from J, leaving 12 bases between them. CDR3: CASKVTLKETQYF. In DNA, the CDR3 is TGTGCCAGCAAGGTTACCCTAAAAGAGACCCAGTACTTC.

This clonotype was found many times. The CDR3 DNA is TGTGCCAGCAGCCAAGGACGGCAGGTTGGCGAGCTGTTTTTT. Its translation is CASSQGRQVGELFF. The V and J genes are TRBV3-1 and TRBJ2-2, with unresolved D. Germline CDR1 LGHDT, CDR2 YNNKEL (reference sequence). V lost 1 base and J lost 11, with 14 bases in between. This CDR3 comprises 14 residues.

CDR3 region: CASSPGGGNYQPQHF. CDR3 nucleotide sequence: TGCGCCAGCAGCCCAGGGGGTGGGAATTATCAGCCCCAGCATTTT. V usage is TRBV5-1 and J usage is TRBJ1-5, with TRBD1 identical over 7 bases. The CDR3 totals 15 residues. The V segment lost 4 bases and the J segment 5 bases; nucleotides outside the gene matches: 9. CDR1 is SGHRS, CDR2 YFSETQ, per germline.

The chain has TRBV30 and TRBJ1-2; 10 nucleotides agree with TRBD1. CDR1 GTSNPN and CDR2 SVGIG come from the germline V gene (reference sequence). There are 12 residues in the CDR3. The V gene end was trimmed by 5 bases and the J gene end by 8 bases; junction bases not matched to a gene: 5. In DNA, the CDR3 is TGTGCCTGGGCGAGGGACAGGGGAGGCTACACCTTC. It yields the protein CAWARDRGGYTF.

The V gene is TRBV5-1, the J gene TRBJ2-5; 8 positions match TRBD1. The junction had 5 bases not matched to a gene; V was cut back by 4 bases and J by 3 bases. The CDR3 consists of 14 residues. CDR1 and CDR2 (germline): SGHRS, YFSETQ. The chain's CDR3 is CASSPKDREETQYF. CDR3 sequence (DNA): TGCGCCAGCAGCCCAAAGGACAGGGAAGAGACCCAGTACTTC.

This clonotype was counted between two and nine times. This chain uses TRBV12-3 or TRBV12-4 with TRBJ2-3, with TRBD1 matching over 11 bases. CDR3 length: 15 residues. V lost 5 bases, J lost 4 bases, and 5 bases stayed unmatched. This CDR3 is CASSGDRGGADTQYF. In nucleotides, the CDR3 is TGTGCCAGCAGTGGGGACAGGGGGGGAGCAGATACGCAGTATTTT.

This clonotype was counted at least ten times. The chain carries TRBV12-3 or TRBV12-4 and TRBJ2-2; TRBD2 might be the D (5 bases). This CDR3 contains 15 residues. Trimming left V 1 base short and J 4 bases short, with 10 bases between. CDR3 coding DNA: TGTGCCAGCAGTTTAGGTTACCGGGGCACCGGGGAGCTGTTTTTT. The encoded protein is CASSLGYRGTGELFF.

This clonotype was found a few times. The rearrangement joins TRBV11-2 to TRBJ1-1; D gene unclear. The CDR3 is made up of 14 amino acids. With 3 bases removed from V and 1 base from J, the gap between germline ends came to 9 bases. CDR1 is SGHAT and CDR2 is FQNNGV in the germline V gene. The CDR3 bases are TGTGCCAGCAGCTTGAGGCAACCGAACACTGAAGCTTTCTTT. Translated, it gives CASSLRQPNTEAFF.

The sample holds one count of this clonotype. This chain uses TRBV5-6 with TRBJ2-3; D is possibly TRBD2 (5 bases). The CDR3 is made up of 14 amino acids. Germline CDR1 reads SGHDT; CDR2 reads YYEEEE. Trimming took 5 bases from V and 0 from J, leaving 10 bases between them. CDR3 in amino acids: CASSQAASTDTQYF. CDR3 DNA: TGTGCCAGCAGTCAAGCGGCTAGCACAGATACGCAGTATTTT.

This chain links TRBV5-1 with TRBJ2-3; a weak D match, TRBD1 (6 bases). The CDR3 sequence is 15 residues long. With 1 base removed from V and 2 bases from J, the gap between germline ends came to 11 bases. In germline, CDR1 is SGHRS, CDR2 YFSETQ. CDR3 amino acids: CASSLTGQPTDTQYF. CDR3 coding DNA: TGCGCCAGCAGCTTGACTGGACAGCCCACAGATACGCAGTATTTT.

There are many counts of this clonotype. The genes are TRBV5-1 and TRBJ1-2; a possible D gene is TRBD1 (5 bases). This CDR3 is built from 13 residues. Trimming left V 4 bases short and J 3 bases short, with 10 bases between. CDR1 is SGHRS, CDR2 YFSETQ, per germline. The CDR3 bases are TGCGCCAGCAGCCCTTCGGGGGACTATGGCTACACCTTC. Translating gives CASSPSGDYGYTF.

The chain uses TRBV6-6 and TRBJ2-1; no clear D. The length of the CDR3 is 13 residues. Germline CDR1 MNHNY, CDR2 SVGAGI (reference sequence). The V and J ends lost 5 bases and 6 bases respectively, with 11 bases between them. The CDR3: CASSPLSRNEQFF. In nucleotides, the CDR3 is TGTGCCAGCAGTCCCCTAAGCCGCAATGAGCAGTTCTTC.

The CDR3 loop is CASSPPDRGYSDTQYF. In DNA form, the CDR3 reads TGTGCCAGCTCACCACCGGACAGGGGGTATTCGGATACGCAGTATTTT. V and J are TRBV18 and TRBJ2-3; 10 bases map to TRBD1. V shed 0 bases, J shed 6 bases, and the junction held 6 bases outside the gene matches. This CDR3 has 16 amino acids. Germline CDR1 KGHSH, CDR2 LQKENI.

This clonotype was detected only a few times. CDR3 nucleotides: TGTGCCAGCAGCCAAGTGCCCCCTCAGCCCCAGCATTTT. It specifies CASSQVPPQPQHF. J is TRBJ1-5 and V is TRBV3-1; D remains ambiguous. The CDR3 consists of 13 residues. The germline gives CDR1 LGHDT, CDR2 YNNKEL (reference sequence). V lost 1 base and J lost 6, with 7 bases in between. The whole variable domain, remainder taken from reference TRBV3-1 and TRBJ1-5, is DTAVSQTPKYLVTQMGNDKSIKCEQNLGHDTMYWYKQDSKKFLKIMFSYNNKELIINETVPNRFSPKSPDKAHLNLHINSLELGDSAVYFCASSQVPPQPQHFGDGTRLSIL.

The chain is built from TRBV7-2 and TRBJ1-1; D is uncertain. Germline V gene lookup returns CDR1 SGHTA and CDR2 FQGNSA. The CDR3 covers 14 residues. The germline V and J ends were trimmed by 1 base and 4 bases, with 10 bases remaining between them. This chain's CDR3 is CASSLVPVGTEAFF. Here the CDR3 DNA reads TGTGCCAGCAGCTTAGTACCGGTGGGCACTGAAGCTTTCTTT.

The genes are TRBV7-8 and TRBJ1-4; the D gene is possibly TRBD1 (6 bases). The CDR3 runs 14 residues. Deletions cut 4 bases from V and 10 bases from J, with 16 bases between. CDR1 is SGHVS and CDR2 is FQNEAQ in the germline V gene. CDR3 amino acids: CASSSLDSQRKLFF. The CDR3 region has the DNA TGTGCCAGCAGCTCATTGGACAGCCAACGAAAACTGTTTTTT.

This chain uses TRBV20-1 with TRBJ2-2; 11 nucleotides match TRBD2. The germline CDR1 and CDR2 sequences are DFQATT and SNEGSKA (reference sequence). The CDR3 is 17 amino acids. J gave up 5 bases and V 1 base, and 9 bases lay outside the gene matches. The CDR3 DNA is TGCAGTGCTAGAGGGGTAGCGGGAGGGCCAGGAACCGGGGAGCTGTTTTTT. Protein product: CSARGVAGGPGTGELFF.

This chain connects TRBV5-1 to TRBJ1-3; the D gene is possibly TRBD1 (5 bases). V lost 0 bases, J lost 2 bases, and 9 bases lay in between. Germline CDR1 SGHRS, CDR2 YFSETQ. The CDR3 is 15 residues long. CDR3 region: CASSLGGGTGNTIYF. Written as DNA, the CDR3 is TGCGCCAGCAGCTTGGGTGGGGGAACTGGAAACACCATATATTTT. Combining the CDR3 with reference TRBV5-1 and TRBJ1-3 gives the whole variable domain KAGVTQTPRYLIKTRGQQVTLSCSPISGHRSVSWYQQTPGQGLQFLFEYFSETQRNKGNFPGRFSGRQFSNSRSEMNVSTLELGDSALYLCASSLGGGTGNTIYFGEGSWLTVV.

This clonotype was seen a single time. One base away lies a much larger clone, so this may be a sequencing read error. V usage is TRBV5-1 and J usage is TRBJ2-3; 9 nucleotides match TRBD1. V lost 0 bases and J lost 5; bases outside the gene matches: 4. Germline-derived CDR1 and CDR2 are SGHRS and YFSETQ. The CDR3 length is 15 residues. CDR3 sequence (DNA): TGCGCCAGCAGCTTGGTAGCGACAGGGGGAGATACGCAGTATTTT. This encodes CASSLVATGGDTQYF.

V usage is TRBV12-3 or TRBV12-4 and J usage is TRBJ1-1; D perhaps matches TRBD1 (6 bases). Trimming left V 1 base short and J 10 bases short, with 10 bases between. The CDR3 has 12 amino acids. Here the CDR3 reads CASSLVDSRAFF. The DNA for the CDR3 is TGTGCCAGCAGTTTAGTGGACAGTCGAGCTTTCTTT.

The rearrangement uses TRBV5-5 and TRBJ2-7, with TRBD1 as a possible D gene (6 bases). The CDR3 spans 13 residues. V shed 6 bases and J shed 1 base, with 11 bases lying between them. CDR1 and CDR2 from the germline V gene are SGHKS and YYEKEE (reference sequence). The CDR3 coding sequence is TGTGCCAGCACCACAGGGTTTTCCTACGAGCAGTACTTC. As protein: CASTTGFSYEQYF.

This clonotype was seen many times. V gene TRBV27 combines with J gene TRBJ1-5; D might be TRBD1 (5 bases). Trimming cost V 6 bases and J 4 bases, with 10 bases left between them. Looked up from germline, CDR1 is MNHEY and CDR2 is SMNVEV (reference sequence). This CDR3 spans 13 amino acids. The CDR3 nucleotides read TGTGCCAGCAGGGGTGGGGGGAATCAGCCCCAGCATTTT. It translates to CASRGGGNQPQHF.

This clonotype has at least ten counts. The chain has TRBV3-1 and TRBJ1-6; no clear D gene. This CDR3 has 14 amino acids. From germline, CDR1 is LGHDT and CDR2 YNNKEL (reference sequence). The V end was cut by 1 base, the J end by 7 bases, with 8 bases between. The CDR3 here is CASSQVGSNSPLHF. CDR3 sequence (DNA): TGTGCCAGCAGCCAAGTCGGTAGCAATTCACCCCTCCACTTT.

The CDR3: CASSFSGSSTQYF. CDR3 coding DNA: TGTGCCAGCAGCTTTTCCGGGTCGAGTACGCAGTATTTT. This rearrangement joins TRBV5-6 to TRBJ2-3; no reliable D call. CDR3 length: 13 amino acids. Germline V lookup: CDR1 SGHDT, CDR2 YYEEEE. The germline V and J ends were trimmed by 2 bases and 8 bases, with 12 bases remaining between them.